The T cell receptor (beta chain) under discussion was sequenced for a study of OX40 agonist ivuxolimab in advanced cancers. Study in general: From about 20 to 79 years was the age range, with a mean of about 56 years, and around 84% were male. Three patients got partial responses; one had hepatocellular carcinoma and two had cutaneous melanoma.

A note on this clone: Antigen: not known.

Here immunoSEQ multiplex PCR was the method, and the copy in TCRdb shows in-frame clones only, minus some. This sample has 100,000 to 150,000 clones, with 92% found just once. The trim removed 3 bases at V and 4 bases at J, leaving 6 bases unmatched. The CDR3 is 17 residues long. Germline CDR1 and CDR2: SGHRS and YFSETQ. Study conclusions and caveats: Both CD4+ and CD8+ T cell populations in blood had undergone clonal expansion by week 6 at 0.1 to 3.0 mg/kg. Antigen specificity was not determined for the expanded peripheral T cells.

This chain uses TRBV5-1 with TRBJ2-4; TRBD2 aligns across 14 bases. The sample in question was CD4+ or CD8+ T cells sorted from blood, obtained in a trial of the OX40 agonist ivuxolimab. This sequence originates from an adult with an advanced solid tumor such as melanoma, head and neck, liver or kidney cancer. CDR3 in DNA: TGCGCCAGCAGCTGGGAGACTAGCGGGAGGGTTAAAAACATTCAGTACTTC. Its translation is CASSWETSGRVKNIQYF.